The table lists the clone carrying this TCR beta chain with a few counts. For the second PCR, which ran for 7 to 11 cycles, a sample-barcoded 5' primer and a J-beta primer mix were used. TCRdb redid the calling of the 5' RACE reads with MiXCR, one entry per CDR3 protein. The sample includes more than 1.4 million distinct CDR3 sequences, about 40% of them seen just once. This record belongs to a study of blood T cells in healthy people across ages. Sequencing was performed on blood. This TCR came from a woman in her late teens or twenties in good health.

CDR3 in amino acids: CASSSRSRQREQFF. Written as DNA, the CDR3 is TGTGCCAGCAGTTCTAGATCAAGACAGCGCGAGCAGTTCTTC. The chain links TRBV12-3 or TRBV12-4 to TRBJ2-1; D might be TRBD1 (5 bases). CDR3 length equals 14 residues. The V gene lost 4 bases and the J gene lost 10 bases, with 17 bases spanning the gap.